The rows below give T cell receptor beta chains drawn from one sample of a study of beta chain features in type 1 diabetes. Sequenced by immunoSEQ multiplex PCR; TCRdb stores in-frame clones only, minus some. The data contain 350,000 to 450,000 clones, approximately 15% of them singletons. Sample: naive CD4+ T cells from blood. Receptors were obtained from a man under 40 in good health. Both conserved end residues are part of each CDR3. A D gene is named only where the DNA matches it firmly. Not every row has a clone size; where given, it reads once, few, many or a size class.

cdr3_nt cdr3_aa clone_size j_call d_call v_call
TGTGCCAGCAGCAGAGGATTCTCTGGGGCCAACGTCCTGACTTTC CASSRGFSGANVLTF few TRBJ2-6 . TRBV14
TGTGCCAGCAGCGTAACCCCGGGCGACAGAGGCAGCGCTGAAGCTTTCTTT CASSVTPGDRGSAEAFF . TRBJ1-1 . TRBV9
TGTGCCAGCAGCCCCGGCGGGGGCCAGACCGAGCAGTACTTC CASSPGGGQTEQYF few TRBJ2-7 . TRBV9
TGTGCCAGCTCACCGGGACAGGGGGCGGCTAACTATGGCTACACCTTC CASSPGQGAANYGYTF few TRBJ1-2 TRBD1 TRBV18
TGTGCCAGCTCACCCACCGCCGACACAGATACGCAGTATTTT CASSPTADTDTQYF few TRBJ2-3 . TRBV18
TGTGCCAGCAGCTTCGGGACTAGCGGGCATAATAACAATGAGCAGTTCTTC CASSFGTSGHNNNEQFF . TRBJ2-1 TRBD2 TRBV7-2
TGTGCCAGCAGTGAAGTTGTAGGTCTCCAAGAGACCCAGTACTTC CASSEVVGLQETQYF few TRBJ2-5 . TRBV6-1
TGTGCCAGCAGCGACGGGACACCAAAGTTTATGGCCCAGTACTTC CASSDGTPKFMAQYF . TRBJ2-5 . TRBV2
TGTGCCAGCAGCCTTCCTAATCGGTATGGCTACACCTTC CASSLPNRYGYTF once TRBJ1-2 . TRBV5-4
TGTGCCAGCAGGCGTAGCGGGGGGGCTTACGAGCAGTACTTC CASRRSGGAYEQYF few TRBJ2-7 TRBD2 TRBV6-5
TGTGCCAGCAATGTAGCGGGAGGGTACAATGAGCAGTTCTTC CASNVAGGYNEQFF few TRBJ2-1 TRBD2 TRBV5-4
TGTGCCTGGAGTAGTAGGACACGGGTATCTGGGGCCAACGTCCTGACTTTC CAWSSRTRVSGANVLTF . TRBJ2-6 . TRBV30
TGTGCCAGCACCTTGGTCACTAACTATGGCTACACCTTC CASTLVTNYGYTF few TRBJ1-2 . TRBV7-2
TGCAGCGTTGCTAGGACCGCACTTATGGAAAACACCATATATTTT CSVARTALMENTIYF . TRBJ1-3 . TRBV29-1
TGTGCCAGCTCGCCGAGCGGGAGACAGACCCAGTACTTC CASSPSGRQTQYF few TRBJ2-5 TRBD2 TRBV18
TGCGCCAGCAGCCAAGGCGGGGGCGGAGAGACCCAGTACTTC CASSQGGGGETQYF few TRBJ2-5 . TRBV4-3
TGTGCCAGCAGCCTAGCGGGACCCCGGGGGGATTCGCAGTATTTT CASSLAGPRGDSQYF . TRBJ2-3 TRBD2 TRBV5-4
TGTGCCAGCAGTCCCTCCGGGACAGGGGATCAAGATACGCAGTATTTT CASSPSGTGDQDTQYF few TRBJ2-3 TRBD1 TRBV28
TGTGCCTGGACAGGGGGGTTGATTAGCAATCAGCCCCAGCATTTT CAWTGGLISNQPQHF . TRBJ1-5 TRBD1 TRBV30
TGTGCCAGCAGTTCTGCTGGAAACTATGGCTACACCTTC CASSSAGNYGYTF . TRBJ1-2 . TRBV6-5
TGTGCTAGTGGTTTGGTCAGCGGGGCCCAGTACTTC CASGLVSGAQYF few TRBJ2-5 TRBD2 TRBV12-5
TGTGCCAGCAGCGTAGGATACTCTGCAGATACGCAGTATTTT CASSVGYSADTQYF . TRBJ2-3 . TRBV9
TGTGCCAGCAGCCGGGACTCTAGCGGACACAATGAGCAGTTCTTC CASSRDSSGHNEQFF . TRBJ2-1 TRBD2 TRBV7-3
TGTGCCTGGACTAAACTAGCGGGAGCGTACCATGAGCAGTTCTTC CAWTKLAGAYHEQFF . TRBJ2-1 TRBD2 TRBV30
TGTGCCAGCGGACTAGCCGAGACCCAGTACTTC CASGLAETQYF few TRBJ2-5 TRBD2 TRBV2
TGTGCCAGCAGCCCAACCGGGGGCTGGGGCAATGAGCAGTTCTTC CASSPTGGWGNEQFF . TRBJ2-1 . TRBV7-3
TGTGCCATCAGTGGGGCGGCGAACACTGAAGCTTTCTTT CAISGAANTEAFF . TRBJ1-1 . TRBV10-3
TGCGCCAGCAGCCACCGACAGCGCCTAGCGGGAGCCGGGGAGCTGTTTTTT CASSHRQRLAGAGELFF few TRBJ2-2 TRBD2 TRBV4-3
TGTGCCAGCAGCGGACAGTCCGCCATGGGTTGGGAAGAGACCCAGTACTTC CASSGQSAMGWEETQYF . TRBJ2-5 . TRBV9
TGTGCCATCAGTGAGTCGGTGGACCAGTACTTC CAISESVDQYF many TRBJ2-5 . TRBV10-3
TGTGCCAGCAGCGGGCCACAGGGGGATGGCTACACCTTC CASSGPQGDGYTF . TRBJ1-2 TRBD1 TRBV9
TGTGCCAGCAGCTTGGCAGGTACAGGTGAAAAACTGTTTTTT CASSLAGTGEKLFF few TRBJ1-4 . TRBV7-9
TGTGCCAGCAGCGGAGTAGGTAGCGGAGGGCCCCAGTACTTC CASSGVGSGGPQYF . TRBJ2-5 . TRBV9
TGTGCCAGCAGCCCCCCTGGCGGGAGGAACACCGGGGAGCTGTTTTTT CASSPPGGRNTGELFF few TRBJ2-2 TRBD2 TRBV7-9
TGCAGCGTTGGTGGACTAGCATTAATCCGAGACAATGAGCAGTTCTTC CSVGGLALIRDNEQFF . TRBJ2-1 TRBD2 TRBV29-1
TGTGCCAGCAGCCGGGAACAGGGGGCGCTGCTCTATACGCAGTATTTT CASSREQGALLYTQYF . TRBJ2-3 TRBD1 TRBV14
TGTGCCAGCAGCTTACCAAGACTAGCGGGGAGCACAGATACGCAGTATTTT CASSLPRLAGSTDTQYF many TRBJ2-3 TRBD2 TRBV7-9
TGCGCCAGCAGCCTAGGACCGTATAGCACAGATACGCAGTATTTT CASSLGPYSTDTQYF . TRBJ2-3 . TRBV4-3
TGTGCTAGTGGTTTCAAACGGGCAGATACGCAGTATTTT CASGFKRADTQYF . TRBJ2-3 . TRBV12-5
TGCGCCAGCAGCTTGGGGGACCCCAATCAGCCCCAGCATTTT CASSLGDPNQPQHF . TRBJ1-5 . TRBV5-1
TGTGCCAGCAGCGTGACAGGGACAGGTGTACCCCAGCATTTT CASSVTGTGVPQHF few TRBJ1-5 TRBD1 TRBV9
TGTGCCAGCAGCTTGGTGGGACTAGCAGCCACAGATACGCAGTATTTT CASSLVGLAATDTQYF . TRBJ2-3 TRBD2 TRBV5-4
TGTGCCAGCAGCTTAATTCGGGTAAACAATGAGCAGTTCTTC CASSLIRVNNEQFF . TRBJ2-1 . TRBV7-2
TGTGCCAGCTCACTAAAGGGACAGTCCTACAATGAGCAGTTCTTC CASSLKGQSYNEQFF few TRBJ2-1 TRBD1 TRBV18
TGTGCCAGCAGCTTAGCGGTAGTTTGGGGGACCTACGAGCAGTACTTC CASSLAVVWGTYEQYF . TRBJ2-7 . TRBV7-2
TGTGCCAGCAGCCAGGGGCTAGCGGGAGTTTTCCAAGAGACCCAGTACTTC CASSQGLAGVFQETQYF . TRBJ2-5 TRBD2 TRBV9
TGTGCCAGCAGTGAATGGGGGGCCGCTGGCTACACCTTC CASSEWGAAGYTF few TRBJ1-2 . TRBV25-1
TGCAGTGCTAGCGTTAGCGCTGAGCAGTTCTTC CSASVSAEQFF . TRBJ2-1 . TRBV20-1
TGTGCCAGCAGCGAGGGGACAGGGGGCGGAAAGTTCAAAAACATTCAGTACTTC CASSEGTGGGKFKNIQYF . TRBJ2-4 TRBD1 TRBV11-3
TGTGCCAGCAGCGTAGCCAGCACAGATACGCAGTATTTT CASSVASTDTQYF few TRBJ2-3 . TRBV9
TGTGCCAGCAGCGCTCATCCACAGGGGACAGGGGCCGCCGGAGCTTTCTTT CASSAHPQGTGAAGAFF few TRBJ1-1 TRBD1 TRBV9